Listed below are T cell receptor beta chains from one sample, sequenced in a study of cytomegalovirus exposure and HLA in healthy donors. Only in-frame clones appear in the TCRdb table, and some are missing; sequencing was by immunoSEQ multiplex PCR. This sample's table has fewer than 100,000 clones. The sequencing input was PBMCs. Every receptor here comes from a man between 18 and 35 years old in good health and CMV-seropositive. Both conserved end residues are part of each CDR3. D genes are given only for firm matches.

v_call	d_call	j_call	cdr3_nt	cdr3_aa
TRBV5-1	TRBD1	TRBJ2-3	TGCGCCAGCAGCTTAACAGGGGTTAGGGGCACAAATACGCAGTATTTT	CASSLTGVRGTNTQYF
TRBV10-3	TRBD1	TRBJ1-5	TGTGCCATCAGTGGTACAGGGGGCTGTCAGCCCCAGCATTTT	CAISGTGGCQPQHF
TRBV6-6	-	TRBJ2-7	TGTGCCAGCAGTTACCAGGGGACGGTCGACGAGCAGTACTTC	CASSYQGTVDEQYF
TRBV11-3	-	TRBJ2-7	TGTGCCAGCAGCTTAGGATCGGACGAGCAGTACTTC	CASSLGSDEQYF
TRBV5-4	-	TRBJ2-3	TGTGCCAGCAGCCAAGACTGGACTAGCACAGATACGCAGTATTTT	CASSQDWTSTDTQYF
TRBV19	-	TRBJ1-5	TGTGCCAGTAGTATGGCGGGGGGGAATCAGCCCCAGCATTTT	CASSMAGGNQPQHF
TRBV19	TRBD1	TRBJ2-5	TGTGCCAGTAGTGCCCCTGGGCAGGGGGCCCAAGAGACCCAGTACTTC	CASSAPGQGAQETQYF
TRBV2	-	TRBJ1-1	TGTGCCAGCAGGGATAACTGGGCTACGAACACTGAAGCTTTCTTT	CASRDNWATNTEAFF
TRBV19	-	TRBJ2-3	TGTGCCAGTAGTCCTACGGGGGGCACAGATACGCAGTATTTT	CASSPTGGTDTQYF
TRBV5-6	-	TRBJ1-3	TGTGCCAGCAGCGTGGGTCTCGGGGGAAACACCATATATTTT	CASSVGLGGNTIYF
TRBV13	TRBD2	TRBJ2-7	TGTGCCAGCAGCTTAGGGGGACTAGCGGTTGAGCGGTTCTTC	CASSLGGLAVERFF
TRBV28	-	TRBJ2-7	TGTGCCAGCAGTCGGGGGAGCTACGAGCAGTACTTC	CASSRGSYEQYF
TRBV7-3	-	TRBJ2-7	TGTGCCAGCAGCTCAGGCCCGTTACGGTCAGGGGTCCTCAACGAGCAGTACTTC	CASSSGPLRSGVLNEQYF
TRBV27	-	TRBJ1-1	TGTGCCAGCAGTCCCGGGTGGGGAGCTGAAGCTTTCTTT	CASSPGWGAEAFF
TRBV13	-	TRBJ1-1	TGTGCCAGCAGTGCCACCCAACAGGTTAACACTGAAGCTTTCTTT	CASSATQQVNTEAFF
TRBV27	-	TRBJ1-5	TGTGCCAGCATAAAATCAGGGTGGTGCAAGCCCCAGCATTTT	CASIKSGWCKPQHF
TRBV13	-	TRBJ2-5	TGTGCCAGCAGCGCCCTCCGGGACTACCAAGAGACCCAGTACTTC	CASSALRDYQETQYF
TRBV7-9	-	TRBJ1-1	TGTGCCAGCGCCTGGTTTTGGACAACGACGGTAAACACTGAAGCTTTCTTT	CASAWFWTTTVNTEAFF
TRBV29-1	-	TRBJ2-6	TGCAGCGCCTCGTTAGGTGCCCTCGGGGGGGCCAACGTCCTGACTTTC	CSASLGALGGANVLTF
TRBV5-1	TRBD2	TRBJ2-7	TGCGCCAGCAGCCGTTTCGAGGGACTAGCGGTCCCAACCTCCTACGAGCAGTACTTC	CASSRFEGLAVPTSYEQYF
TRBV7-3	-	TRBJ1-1	TGTGCCAGCAGCGCCAGGGTGAACACTGAAGCTTTCTTT	CASSARVNTEAFF
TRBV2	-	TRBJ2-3	TGTGCCAGCAGTGTAGACAGAAGCACAGATACGCAGTATTTT	CASSVDRSTDTQYF
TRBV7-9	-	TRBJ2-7	TGTGCCAGCAGCGTCAGCAGGGACTACGAGCAGTACTTC	CASSVSRDYEQYF
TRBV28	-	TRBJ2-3	TGTGCCAGCAGTTTTGTAGCTCGCAGCACAGATACGCAGTATTTT	CASSFVARSTDTQYF
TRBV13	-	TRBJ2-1	TGTGCCAGCAGCTTAGGCGAGTTTGGAGGCAATGAGCAGTTCTTC	CASSLGEFGGNEQFF
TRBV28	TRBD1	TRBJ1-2	TGTGCCAGCAGTCCAGGGACAGGGATGGGGTATGGCTACACCTTC	CASSPGTGMGYGYTF
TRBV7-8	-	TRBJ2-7	TGTGCCAGCAGCCCCGGGGGGCCGAAGATAACCTACGAGCAGTACTTC	CASSPGGPKITYEQYF
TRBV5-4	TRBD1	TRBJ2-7	TGTGCCAGCAGCCTAGGACAGGGCTCCTACGAGCAGTACTTC	CASSLGQGSYEQYF
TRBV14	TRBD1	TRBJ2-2	TGTGCCAGCAGCCAAGATACAGGGGGCTTTTCGATAGCGTATTCCGGGGAGCTGTTTTTT	CASSQDTGGFSIAYSGELFF
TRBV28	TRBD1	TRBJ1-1	TGTGCCAGCAGTTTACACGGGACAGGGACTATAGCTTTCTTT	CASSLHGTGTIAFF
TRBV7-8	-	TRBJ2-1	TGTGCCAGCAGCCCCCCCAATCGGCCCAGGTTTGAGCAGTTCTTC	CASSPPNRPRFEQFF
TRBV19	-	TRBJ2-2	TGTGCCAGTAGTATTGTAGTTCGTACAGGCGGGGAGCTGTTTTTT	CASSIVVRTGGELFF
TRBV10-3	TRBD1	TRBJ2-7	TGTGCCATCGCCACAGGGGGTATGTACGAGCAGTACTTC	CAIATGGMYEQYF
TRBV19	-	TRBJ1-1	TGTGCCAGTATCCAAAGTCCGGGGGGCAACACTGAAGCTTTCTTT	CASIQSPGGNTEAFF
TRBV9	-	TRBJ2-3	TGTGCCAGCAAGCGGCGGGTCAGGCTAACCACAGATACGCAGTATTTT	CASKRRVRLTTDTQYF
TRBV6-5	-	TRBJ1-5	TGTGCCAGCAGAACAGAGCTATATAGCAATCAGCCCCAGCATTTT	CASRTELYSNQPQHF
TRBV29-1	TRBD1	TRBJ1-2	TGCGGCGCGCCAGACAGGGTGAAAGGCTACACCTTC	CGAPDRVKGYTF
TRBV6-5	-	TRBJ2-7	TGTGCCAGCAGTTACGCGGCAGCCTACGAGCAGTACTTC	CASSYAAAYEQYF
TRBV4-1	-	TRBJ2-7	TGCGCCAGCAGCCAACTAGCGCGGCAGGACTACGAGCAGTACTTC	CASSQLARQDYEQYF
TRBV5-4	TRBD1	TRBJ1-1	TGTGCCAGCAGCTCCTACAGGGGAGGTGGGACTGAAGCTTTCTTT	CASSSYRGGGTEAFF
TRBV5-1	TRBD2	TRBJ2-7	TGCGCCAGCAGCTCGGGGACTAGCGGGAACGAGCAGTACTTC	CASSSGTSGNEQYF
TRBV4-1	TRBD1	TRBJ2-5	TGCGCCAGCAGCCAAGCAGGGGGCGAAGAGACCCAGTACTTC	CASSQAGGEETQYF
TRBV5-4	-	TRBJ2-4	TGTGCCAGCAGCGCCAACGGGGTAGCCAAAAACATTCAGTACTTC	CASSANGVAKNIQYF
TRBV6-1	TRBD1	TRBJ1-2	TGTGCCAGCAGTGGGTTGACAGGGGGTGGCTATGGCTACACCTTC	CASSGLTGGGYGYTF
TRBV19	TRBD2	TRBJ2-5	TGTGCCAGTAGTGGGGCGGGGGGTCTGTGGGAGACCCAGTACTTC	CASSGAGGLWETQYF
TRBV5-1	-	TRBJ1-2	TGCGCCAGCAGCTTGGCCCGGGCGGGGGGTAACTATGGCTACACCTTC	CASSLARAGGNYGYTF
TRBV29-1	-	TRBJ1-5	TGCAGCGTTGGAGCGAGCAATCAGCCCCAGCATTTT	CSVGASNQPQHF
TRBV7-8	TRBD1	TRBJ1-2	TGTGCCAGCAGCTTAGGCCGGACAGGGGCTTATGGCTACACCTTC	CASSLGRTGAYGYTF
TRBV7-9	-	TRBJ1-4	TGTGCCAGCAGCCATCTAGGCCTGACCTGGGATGAAAAACTGTTTTTT	CASSHLGLTWDEKLFF
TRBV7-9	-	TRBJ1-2	TGTGCCAGCAGCCGCAGAGACAGGAACTATGGCTACACCTTC	CASSRRDRNYGYTF
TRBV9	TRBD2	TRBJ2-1	TGTGCCAGCACACCTAGCGGGAGCTCCTACAATGAGCAGTTCTTC	CASTPSGSSYNEQFF
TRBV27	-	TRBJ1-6	TGTGCCAGCAGGGGGGGGAGCTCCTATAATTCACCCCTCCACTTT	CASRGGSSYNSPLHF